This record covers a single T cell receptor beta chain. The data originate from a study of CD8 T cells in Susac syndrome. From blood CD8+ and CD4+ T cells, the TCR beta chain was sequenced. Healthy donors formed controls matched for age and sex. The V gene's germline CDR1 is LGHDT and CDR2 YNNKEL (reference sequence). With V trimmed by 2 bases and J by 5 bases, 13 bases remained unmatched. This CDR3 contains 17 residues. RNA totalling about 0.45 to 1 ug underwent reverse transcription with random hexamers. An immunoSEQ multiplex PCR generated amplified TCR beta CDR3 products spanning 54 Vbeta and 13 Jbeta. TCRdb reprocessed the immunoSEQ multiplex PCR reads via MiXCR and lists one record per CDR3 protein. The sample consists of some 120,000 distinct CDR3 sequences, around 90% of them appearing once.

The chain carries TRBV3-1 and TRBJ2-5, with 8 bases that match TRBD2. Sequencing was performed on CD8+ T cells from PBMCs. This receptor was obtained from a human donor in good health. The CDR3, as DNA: TGTGCCAGCAGCCAATATGTTAGCGGGACTGCAGGGGAGACCCAGTACTTC. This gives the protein CASSQYVSGTAGETQYF.